Below are 16 T cell receptor beta chains sequenced from a single sample in a study of CD4 and CD8 cells across lung adenocarcinoma regions. MiXCR was run by TCRdb on the PCR reads, yielding one entry per CDR3 protein. The sample has under 25,000 distinct CDR3 sequences, about 50% seen once. The sequencing sample was made of CD8+ T cells from the center of a lung tumor. Source of these receptors: a female donor with lung adenocarcinoma. The CD4 and CD8 labels of this study may be unreliable.

The J gene is TRBJ2-3, the V gene TRBV10-3; perhaps TRBD1 as D (6 bases). The germline gives CDR1 ENHRY, CDR2 SYGVKD. CDR3 length: 13 residues. Trimming pared 10 bases from V and 12 bases from J, leaving 23 bases between. CDR3 nucleotide sequence: TGTGCCACGGGGCCAGGGGCGACAGATATTCAGTATTTT. The encoded protein is CATGPGATDIQYF.

The sample holds one count of this clonotype. The V call is TRBV6-5, the J call TRBJ2-7, with D possibly being TRBD1 (6 bases). This CDR3 region has 15 residues. Germline CDR1 and CDR2: MNHEY and SVGAGI. V shed 4 bases and J shed 0 bases, with 13 bases lying between them. The CDR3 sequence: CASSSSGVTSYEQYF. CDR3 DNA sequence: TGTGCCAGCAGTTCCTCAGGGGTGACCTCCTACGAGCAGTACTTC.

The chain is built from TRBV20-1 and TRBJ2-3, with TRBD2 as a possible D gene (6 bases). CDR3 length: 11 residues. The germline gives CDR1 DFQATT, CDR2 SNEGSKA (reference sequence). The V end was cut by 5 bases, the J end by 4 bases, with 7 bases between. The CDR3 sequence: CSAWEADTQYF. The CDR3 bases are TGCAGTGCTTGGGAGGCAGATACGCAGTATTTT.

With respect to this clonotype: At one of its ends the junction is not consistent with the germline gene, which may arise from a read error. This chain links TRBV10-3 with TRBJ2-3, with TRBD2 matching over 8 bases. Germline CDR1 reads ENHRY; CDR2 reads SYGVKD. This CDR3 contains 16 residues. This CDR3 is CAISEPGTRGRNTQYF. The CDR3 DNA is TGTGCCATCAGTGAGCCGGGGACTAGAGGCAGAAACACGCAGTATTTC.

The chain uses TRBV6-1 and TRBJ2-1, with D possibly being TRBD1 or TRBD2 (5 bases each). The V end lost 5 bases, the J end lost 8 bases, and 19 bases lay between the germline ends. This CDR3 contains 15 residues. Germline CDR1 MNHNS, CDR2 SASEGT. The CDR3 coding sequence is TGTGCCAGCAGTAAACAGGCTGGGGGAACCTATGAGCAGTTCTTC. Protein product: CASSKQAGGTYEQFF.

A note on this clonotype: One end of the junction varies from germline; a read error may be responsible. The chain combines TRBV12-3 or TRBV12-4 with TRBJ2-3; TRBD2 might be the D (7 bases). The CDR3 is made up of 16 amino acids. The CDR3 protein is CASSARGGRDPETQYF. CDR3 coding DNA: TGTGCCAGCAGTGCCCGCGGGGGCCGTGACCCAGAGACGCAGTACTTT.

Notes on this clonotype: At one end the junction does not follow the germline gene, possibly because of a read error. V and J are TRBV27 and TRBJ2-4; possible D gene TRBD2, 6 bases. The CDR3 extends over 15 amino acids. Germline values: CDR1 MNHEY, CDR2 SMNVEV (reference sequence). CDR3: CARVPGVGAKNTQYF. The DNA for the CDR3 is TGTGCCCGCGTCCCGGGGGTAGGAGCCAAAAACACGCAGTATTTC.

In its sample, this clonotype was seen once. One end of the junction varies from germline; a read error may be responsible. This chain uses TRBV27 with TRBJ2-3, with D possibly matching TRBD2 (5 bases). The germline CDR1 and CDR2 sequences are MNHEY and SMNVEV (reference sequence). The CDR3 totals 16 residues. The CDR3 reads CASSLYGGRATDMQYF. The CDR3 bases are TGTGCCAGCAGTTTATACGGTGGGAGAGCCACAGATATGCAGTATTTT.

The genes are TRBV6-1 and TRBJ2-7; D is ambiguous. V was shortened by 5 bases and J by 1 base, with 6 bases between the two germline ends. Germline V CDR1 and CDR2: MNHNS, SASEGT. The CDR3 is made up of 12 amino acids. The CDR3 sequence is CASSLVSYEQYF. CDR3 nucleotides: TGTGCCAGCAGTCTCGTTTCCTACGAGCAGTACTTC.

The chain recombines TRBV6-1 with TRBJ1-5; the D gene is possibly TRBD1 (5 bases). Germline V gene sequence: CDR1 MNHNS, CDR2 SASEGT. V lost 6 bases, J lost 3 bases, and 18 bases lay in between. There are 16 residues in the CDR3. The CDR3 region is CASRRGGQGPNQPQHF. Written as DNA, the CDR3 is TGTGCCAGCAGGCGTGGAGGGCAGGGCCCCAATCAGCCCCAGCATTTT.

Ten or more counts support this clonotype. This chain uses TRBV14 with TRBJ2-1; 7 bases map to TRBD1. TRBJ2-7 explains the end of the DNA better; the J call may be wrong. There are 15 residues in the CDR3. From germline, CDR1 is SGHDN and CDR2 FVKESK. This chain's CDR3 is CASSPNRGPLGEQYV. The CDR3 nucleotides are TGTGCCAGCAGCCCGAACAGGGGCCCGTTGGGAGAGCAGTACGTC.

This clonotype was seen a handful of times. The chain joins TRBV23-1 to TRBJ2-1, with D possibly called TRBD1 or TRBD2 (5 bases each). Near its end, the DNA agrees better with TRBJ2-7, so the J call may be wrong. TRBV23-1 is given ORF status, its function remaining uncertain. The CDR3 extends over 15 amino acids. CDR3 bases: TGCGCCAGCAGCCGGGACCGGGGCGGTGCCTACGAGCAGTACGTC. Protein sequence: CASSRDRGGAYEQYV.

The V call is TRBV27, the J call TRBJ1-2, with 9 positions matching TRBD1. This CDR3 has 16 amino acids. The trim removed 5 bases at V and 8 bases at J, leaving 15 bases unmatched. The germline V gene encodes CDR1 MNHEY and CDR2 SMNVEV (reference sequence). CDR3 nucleotide sequence: TGTGCCAGCAGTCCGGATACCGGGACAGGGAGGCGCGGCTACACCTTC. Its protein is CASSPDTGTGRRGYTF.

A few counts support this clonotype. This sequence joins TRBV6-5 and TRBJ2-5, with D hard to call. The germline gives CDR1 MNHEY, CDR2 SVGAGI. The length of the CDR3 is 15 residues. The germline V and J ends were trimmed by 0 bases and 2 bases, with 10 bases remaining between them. The CDR3 DNA follows: TGTGCCAGCAGTTACTCGAGTTGGCTTCAAGAGACCCAGTACTTC. Its translation is CASSYSSWLQETQYF.

The J gene is TRBJ2-7, the V gene TRBV4-1, with 8 bases aligning to TRBD2. V lost 1 base and J lost 4; bases outside the gene matches: 12. CDR3 size: 17 residues. Germline V lookup: CDR1 MGHRA, CDR2 YSYEKL. CDR3 loop: CASSQVFSREAAYEQYF. CDR3 nucleotide sequence: TGCGCCAGCAGCCAAGTTTTTTCGCGGGAGGCCGCATACGAGCAGTACTTC.

J is TRBJ2-3 and V is TRBV27; a weak D match, TRBD1 (7 bases). This CDR3 comprises 15 residues. In germline, CDR1 is MNHEY, CDR2 SMNVEV (reference sequence). Trimming took 9 bases from V and 2 from J, leaving 18 bases between them. In DNA form, the CDR3 reads TGTGCCAGGGGGCAGGGGGGCGGAGTCACAGATACGCAGTATTTT. Amino acids: CARGQGGGVTDTQYF.